Following are 21 T cell receptor beta chains from one sample sequenced in a study of blood T cell repertoires in COVID-19. Sequencing was performed with immunoSEQ multiplex PCR; in TCRdb, only in-frame clones are kept and a portion is missing. The data hold around 250,000 clones, with around nine tenths observed a single time. Sequences were obtained from PBMCs or T cells enriched from blood (not recorded which). The receptors were gathered from a woman between 45 and 60 years old who had recovered from COVID-19.

The chain has TRBV7-2 and TRBJ2-7, with 7 bases matching TRBD2. Germline values: CDR1 SGHTA, CDR2 FQGNSA. The junction had 4 bases not matched to a gene; V was cut back by 1 base and J by 4 bases. The CDR3 loop spans 14 amino acids. The DNA for the CDR3 is TGTGCCAGCAGCTTAGGCGGGAGCCAGTACGAGCAGTACTTC. This codes for CASSLGGSQYEQYF.

The gene calls are TRBV7-2 and TRBJ2-3; D may be TRBD2 (6 bases). Looked up from germline, CDR1 is SGHTA and CDR2 is FQGNSA. This CDR3 spans 15 amino acids. Trimming pared 2 bases from V and 0 bases from J, leaving 9 bases between. Here the CDR3 reads CASSLSRGSTDTQYF. The DNA of the CDR3 is TGTGCCAGCAGCTTATCGCGGGGCAGCACAGATACGCAGTATTTT.

The gene calls are TRBV28 and TRBJ2-7; no firm D call. The germline V and J ends were trimmed by 6 bases and 1 base, with 10 bases remaining between them. Germline V gives CDR1 MDHEN, CDR2 SYDVKM. This CDR3 is 13 amino acids long. The CDR3 reads CASSKTRSYEQYF. The CDR3 DNA is TGTGCCAGCAGCAAAACAAGATCCTACGAGCAGTACTTC.

The J gene is TRBJ1-2, the V gene TRBV30; tentative D call: TRBD1 (5 bases). This CDR3 region has 13 residues. The germline V gene encodes CDR1 GTSNPN and CDR2 SVGIG (reference sequence). Trimming stripped 3 bases from V and 7 bases from J, with 15 bases between. CDR3 nucleotides: TGTGCCTGGAGCCCCCAACGGCAGGGTGGCTACACCTTC. It specifies CAWSPQRQGGYTF.

The rearrangement joins TRBV6-6 to TRBJ2-7; possibly TRBD1 for D (6 bases). Germline V lookup: CDR1 MNHNY, CDR2 SVGAGI (reference sequence). Trimming removed 7 bases at V and 9 bases at J, with 22 bases between. The CDR3 covers 14 residues. The CDR3 sequence: CASTPGDTVGVQYF. In nucleotides, the CDR3 is TGTGCCAGCACTCCCGGGGACACGGTCGGTGTGCAGTACTTC.

The gene calls are TRBV2 and TRBJ1-5; D perhaps matches TRBD1 (6 bases). V was cut by 8 bases and J by 2 bases, with 16 bases left in between. Germline V gene lookup returns CDR1 SNHLY and CDR2 FYNNEI. This CDR3 comprises 15 residues. CDR3 in amino acids: CASSGGLVGNQPQHF. The CDR3 nucleotides read TGTGCCAGCTCGGGGGGGCTAGTAGGCAATCAGCCCCAGCATTTT.

The chain couples TRBV7-9 to TRBJ2-1; TRBD1 might be the D (5 bases). V was clipped by 3 bases and J by 4 bases, with 10 bases between them. This CDR3 region has 14 residues. Per the germline V gene, CDR1 is SEHNR and CDR2 is FQNEAQ (reference sequence). The CDR3: CASSFGQGYNEQFF. CDR3 sequence (DNA): TGTGCCAGCAGCTTTGGGCAGGGTTACAATGAGCAGTTCTTC.

The rearrangement joins TRBV14 to TRBJ2-5, with 10 bases lining up with TRBD2. This CDR3 contains 18 residues. V was pared by 0 bases and J by 5 bases, with 12 bases of the junction left unmatched. Germline V gives CDR1 SGHDN, CDR2 FVKESK. The CDR3 DNA reads as TGTGCCAGCAGCCAAGATCGATCCAGCGGGAGGGCCATGGAGACCCAGTACTTC. It is translated as CASSQDRSSGRAMETQYF. The variable domain in full, completed from reference TRBV14 and TRBJ2-5, reads EAGVTQFPSHSVIEKGQTVTLRCDPISGHDNLYWYRRVMGKEIKFLLHFVKESKQDESGMPNNRFLAERTGGTYSTLKVQPAELEDSGVYFCASSQDRSSGRAMETQYFGPGTRLLVL.

The chain couples TRBV7-8 to TRBJ1-2; D not certain. Germline-derived CDR1 and CDR2 are SGHVS and FQNEAQ. The V end was cut by 4 bases, the J end by 5 bases, with 17 bases between. The CDR3 runs 15 residues. CDR3 sequence: CASSSGFPSGYGYTF. The CDR3 DNA is TGTGCCAGCAGCTCGGGTTTTCCGAGCGGATATGGCTACACCTTC. Combining the CDR3 with reference TRBV7-8 and TRBJ1-2 gives the whole variable domain GAGVSQSPRYKVAKRGQDVALRCDPISGHVSLFWYQQALGQGPEFLTYFQNEAQLDKSGLPSDRFFAERPEGSVSTLKIQRTQQEDSAVYLCASSSGFPSGYGYTFGSGTRLTVV.

For this clone: One junction end disagrees with the germline gene, perhaps due to a read error. This rearrangement joins TRBV7-7 to TRBJ1-6, with 9 nucleotides matching TRBD1. The CDR3 loop spans 13 amino acids. Germline CDR1 and CDR2: SSHAT and FNYEAQ (reference sequence). The CDR3 DNA is TGTGCTAGCAGCCCGGGACAGGGATCACCCCTCCACTTT. Protein: CASSPGQGSPLHF. The full variable domain, rest sourced from reference TRBV7-7 and TRBJ1-6, is GAGVSQSPRYKVTKRGQDVTLRCDPISSHATLYWYQQALGQGPEFLTYFNYEAQPDKSGLPSDRFSAERPEGSISTLTIQRTEQRDSAMYRCASSPGQGSPLHFGNGTRLTVT.

This chain links TRBV3-1 (or the pseudogene TRBV3-2) with TRBJ2-3, with a tentative D call TRBD2 (5 bases). The CDR3 runs to 15 residues. V was trimmed by 1 base and J by 2 bases, leaving 10 bases between them. Germline CDR1 LGHDT, CDR2 YNNKEL (reference sequence). CDR3 bases: TGTGCCAGCAGCCAAGTGGGAGACGACACAGATACGCAGTATTTT. It yields the protein CASSQVGDDTDTQYF.

The chain joins TRBV20-1 to TRBJ2-1; TRBD2 agrees at 8 bases. The CDR3 runs 15 residues. Germline V gene lookup returns CDR1 DFQATT and CDR2 SNEGSKA (reference sequence). V shed 3 bases, J shed 4 bases, and the junction held 8 bases outside the gene matches. The CDR3 spells CSASISLAGYNEQFF. CDR3 nucleotide sequence: TGCAGTGCTAGTATCTCCCTAGCGGGTTACAATGAGCAGTTCTTC.

The chain has TRBV21-1 and TRBJ2-7; TRBD1, the D gene given by the table, was not confirmed from the DNA. TRBV21-1 is reported as a pseudogene. This CDR3 has 14 amino acids. CDR3 in amino acids: CASSRDRAFYEQYF. DNA of the CDR3: TGTGCCAGCAGCCGGGACAGAGCCTTCTACGAGCAGTACTTC.

This chain joins TRBV18 and TRBJ2-7; TRBD2 agrees at 14 bases. V lost 4 bases to trimming and J lost 3 bases; unmatched junction nucleotides: 2. This CDR3 region has 15 residues. Germline values: CDR1 KGHSH, CDR2 LQKENI. The CDR3 is CASSQGTSGSYEQYF. The DNA of the CDR3 is TGTGCCAGCTCACAGGGGACTAGCGGGAGCTACGAGCAGTACTTC.

This chain connects TRBV11-3 to TRBJ1-1; TRBD1 matches at 10 bases. The CDR3 totals 14 residues. The junction had 3 bases not matched to a gene; V was cut back by 5 bases and J by 3 bases. CDR1 and CDR2 (germline): SGHNT, YENEEA. The CDR3 here is CASSRQGADTEAFF. CDR3 nucleotides: TGTGCCAGCAGCCGACAGGGGGCGGACACTGAAGCTTTCTTT.

In this sample, this clone turned up once. The chain recombines TRBV28 with TRBJ2-3; D unresolved. V was shortened by 5 bases and J by 0 bases, with 15 bases between the two germline ends. CDR1 is MDHEN and CDR2 is SYDVKM in the germline V gene. The CDR3 extends over 16 amino acids. The DNA for the CDR3 is TGTGCCAGCAGTAGCTTTGGCGGTGCTAGCACAGATACGCAGTATTTT. It translates to CASSSFGGASTDTQYF.

About this clone: Within the sample, other DNA sequences also encode this same CDR3. The rearrangement joins TRBV19 to TRBJ2-1, with 7 bases aligning to TRBD2. The length of the CDR3 is 15 residues. Germline CDR1 and CDR2: LNHDA and SQIVND (reference sequence). Trimming removed 7 bases from V and 0 bases from J; junction bases left unmatched: 6. The CDR3 reads CASTPSGSSYNEQFF. CDR3 DNA: TGTGCCAGTACGCCTAGCGGAAGCTCCTACAATGAGCAGTTCTTC. The variable domain in full, with the rest retrieved from reference TRBV19 and TRBJ2-1, is DGGITQSPKYLFRKEGQNVTLSCEQNLNHDAMYWYRQDPGQGLRLIYYSQIVNDFQKGDIAEGYSVSREKKESFPLTVTSAQKNPTAFYLCASTPSGSSYNEQFFGPGTRLTVL.

The chain carries TRBV5-1 and TRBJ1-4, with TRBD1 as a possible D gene (5 bases). The CDR3 sequence is 15 residues long. Germline V lookup: CDR1 SGHRS, CDR2 YFSETQ. Trimming took 3 bases from V and 7 from J, leaving 16 bases between them. The CDR3 protein is CASSSVQGPGEKLFF. The CDR3 bases are TGCGCCAGCAGCTCGGTCCAGGGCCCCGGTGAAAAACTGTTTTTT.

This sequence joins TRBV2 and TRBJ2-7, with 7 bases aligning to TRBD1. After removal of 3 bases from V and 6 bases from J, the junction contained 11 bases not matched to a gene. Germline V gene sequence: CDR1 SNHLY, CDR2 FYNNEI. This CDR3 has 15 amino acids. The DNA of the CDR3 is TGTGCCAGCAGTGACCGTGGGACAGCCCTCAGCGAGCAGTACTTC. Translated, it gives CASSDRGTALSEQYF.

The V gene is TRBV14, the J gene TRBJ1-1; 8 bases line up with TRBD1. This CDR3 has 16 amino acids. Germline V lookup: CDR1 SGHDN, CDR2 FVKESK. V trimming: 4 bases; J trimming: 3 bases; junction bases outside the gene matches: 10. The CDR3 nucleotides are TGTGCCAGCAGCCGAGACAGGGGAAGTTGGGACACTGAAGCTTTCTTT. It codes for CASSRDRGSWDTEAFF.

The chain has TRBV5-4 and TRBJ2-2; the match to TRBD1 covers 9 bases. The trim removed 4 bases at V and 4 bases at J, leaving 2 bases unmatched. The length of the CDR3 is 14 residues. Germline V lookup: CDR1 SGHNT, CDR2 YYREEE (reference sequence). The CDR3 loop reads CASSPGQGTGELFF. Written as DNA, the CDR3 is TGTGCCAGCAGCCCGGGACAGGGCACCGGGGAGCTGTTTTTT. Combining the CDR3 with reference TRBV5-4 and TRBJ2-2 gives the whole variable domain ETGVTQSPTHLIKTRGQQVTLRCSSQSGHNTVSWYQQALGQGPQFIFQYYREEENGRGNFPPRFSGLQFPNYSSELNVNALELDDSALYLCASSPGQGTGELFFGEGSRLTVL.